What follows are 4 T cell receptor beta chains derived from one specimen sequenced in a study of breast tumors, draining lymph nodes, adjacent tissues. A single record per CDR3 protein comes from TCRdb applying MiXCR to the multiplex PCR reads. The sample consists of about 230,000 distinct CDR3 sequences, 32% of them appearing once. Breast cancer patients provided tissue from their axillary draining lymph nodes. Sample: axillary lymph node tissue. The source is a female donor with breast cancer. Some clones in this sample may be carry-over from other donors' samples.

This clonotype has a count of ten or more. This sequence joins TRBV9 and TRBJ2-5; TRBD2 agrees at 9 bases. After removal of 4 bases from V and 5 bases from J, the junction contained 9 bases not matched to a gene. Germline lookup yields CDR1 SGDLS and CDR2 YYNGEE. The CDR3 contains 15 residues. In DNA form, the CDR3 reads TGTGCCAGCAGCACGACTAGCGGCCCCCAGGAGACCCAGTACTTC. It specifies CASSTTSGPQETQYF.

The chain recombines TRBV20-1 with TRBJ2-1; 16 bases match TRBD2. CDR1 and CDR2 (germline): DFQATT, SNEGSKA (reference sequence). The CDR3 has 16 amino acids. The V and J ends lost 2 bases and 6 bases, in that order; junction bases with no gene match: 4. The CDR3 DNA is TGCAGTGCTAGAAAGGGACTAGCGGGAGGGCGCAATGAGCAGTTCTTC. This codes for CSARKGLAGGRNEQFF.

This clonotype has at least ten counts. This rearrangement joins TRBV7-3 to TRBJ2-3, with no clear D. The CDR3 spans 14 residues. Trimming cost V 2 bases and J 6 bases, with 12 bases left between them. Germline V CDR1 and CDR2: SGHTA, FQGTGA. The CDR3 here is CASSLGLTSDTQYF. CDR3 DNA sequence: TGTGCCAGCAGCTTAGGGCTAACAAGTGATACGCAGTATTTT.

The chain combines TRBV9 with TRBJ2-1, with TRBD2 matching over 8 bases. The CDR3 has 15 residues. The V and J ends lost 5 bases and 6 bases, in that order; junction bases with no gene match: 10. CDR1 and CDR2 from the germline V gene are SGDLS and YYNGEE. The CDR3 DNA sequence: TGTGCCAGCAGTGAGAGGTATGGGACTAGCAATGAGCAGTTCTTC. Its translation is CASSERYGTSNEQFF.